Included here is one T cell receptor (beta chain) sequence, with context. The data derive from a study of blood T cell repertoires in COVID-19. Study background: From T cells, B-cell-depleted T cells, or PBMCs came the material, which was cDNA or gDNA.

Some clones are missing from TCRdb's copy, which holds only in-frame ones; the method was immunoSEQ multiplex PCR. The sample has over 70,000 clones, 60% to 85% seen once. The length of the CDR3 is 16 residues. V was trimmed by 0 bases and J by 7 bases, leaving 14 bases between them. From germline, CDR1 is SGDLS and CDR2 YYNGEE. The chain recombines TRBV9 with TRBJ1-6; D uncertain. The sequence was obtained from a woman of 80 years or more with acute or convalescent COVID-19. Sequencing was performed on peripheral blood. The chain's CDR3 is CASSVDWQRGNSPLHF. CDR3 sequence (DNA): TGTGCCAGCAGCGTAGATTGGCAGAGAGGGAATTCACCCCTCCACTTT.